This T cell receptor beta chain was observed in a study of blood T cell repertoires in COVID-19. Using immunoSEQ multiplex PCR, the repertoire was profiled, and TCRdb retains in-frame clones only, with some absent. The sample holds approximately 60,000 clones, roughly 84% seen once. The CDR3 loop spans 13 amino acids. V dropped 3 bases and J dropped 4; count of bases not matched to a gene: 4. CDR1 is SQVTM, CDR2 ANQGSEA, per germline. The clonotype originates from a woman at least 80 years old with active or convalescent COVID-19. Sequences were obtained from peripheral blood. This chain joins TRBV29-1 and TRBJ1-2; 8 bases are shared with TRBD1. The CDR3 loop is CSVDRQGAYGYTF. CDR3 coding DNA: TGCAGCGTTGACCGGCAGGGGGCCTATGGCTACACCTTC.